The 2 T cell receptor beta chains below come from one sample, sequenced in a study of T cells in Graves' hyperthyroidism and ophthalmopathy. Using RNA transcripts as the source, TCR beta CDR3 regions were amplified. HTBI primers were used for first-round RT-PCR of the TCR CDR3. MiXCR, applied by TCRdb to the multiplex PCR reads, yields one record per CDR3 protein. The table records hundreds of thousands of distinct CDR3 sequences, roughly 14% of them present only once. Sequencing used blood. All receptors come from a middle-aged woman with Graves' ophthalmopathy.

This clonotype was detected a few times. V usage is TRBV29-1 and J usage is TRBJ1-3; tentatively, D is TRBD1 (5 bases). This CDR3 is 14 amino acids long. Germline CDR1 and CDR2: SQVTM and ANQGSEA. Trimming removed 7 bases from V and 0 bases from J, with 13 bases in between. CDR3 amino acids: CSEVLGHSGNTIYF. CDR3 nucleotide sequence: TGCAGCGAGGTTCTGGGGCACTCTGGAAACACCATATATTTT.

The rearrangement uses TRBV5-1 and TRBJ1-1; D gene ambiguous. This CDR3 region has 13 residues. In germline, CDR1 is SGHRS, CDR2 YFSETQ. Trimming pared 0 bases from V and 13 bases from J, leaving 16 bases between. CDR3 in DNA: TGCGCCAGCAGCTTGGTATCCGAGGGAAGAGGTTTCTTT. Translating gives CASSLVSEGRGFF.